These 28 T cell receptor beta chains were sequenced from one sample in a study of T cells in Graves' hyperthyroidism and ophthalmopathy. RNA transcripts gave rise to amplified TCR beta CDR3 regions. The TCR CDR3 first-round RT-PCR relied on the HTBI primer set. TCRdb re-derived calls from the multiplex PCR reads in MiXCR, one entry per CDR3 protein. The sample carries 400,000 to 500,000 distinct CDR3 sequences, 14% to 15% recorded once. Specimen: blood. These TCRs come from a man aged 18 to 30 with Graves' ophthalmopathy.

CDR3 DNA sequence: TGTGCCAGCAGTTACTTGGGCTCCGCTTCAAACTATGGCTACACCTTC. Translation: CASSYLGSASNYGYTF. The chain links TRBV6-4 to TRBJ1-2; D gene uncertain. The CDR3 runs 16 residues. The V and J ends lost 5 bases and 2 bases respectively, with 18 bases between them. Per germline, CDR1 MRHNA and CDR2 SNTAGT.

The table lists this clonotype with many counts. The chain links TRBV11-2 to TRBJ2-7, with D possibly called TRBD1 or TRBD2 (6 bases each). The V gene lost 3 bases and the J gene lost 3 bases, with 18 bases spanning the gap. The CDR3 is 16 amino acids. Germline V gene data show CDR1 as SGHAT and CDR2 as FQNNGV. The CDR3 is CASSFLQWGAIYEQYF. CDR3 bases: TGTGCCAGCAGCTTCCTCCAATGGGGGGCGATCTACGAGCAGTACTTC. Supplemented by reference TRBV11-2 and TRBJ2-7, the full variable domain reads EAGVAQSPRYKIIEKRQSVAFWCNPISGHATLYWYQQILGQGPKLLIQFQNNGVVDDSQLPKDRFSAERLKGVDSTLKIQPAKLEDSAVYLCASSFLQWGAIYEQYFGPGTRLTVT.

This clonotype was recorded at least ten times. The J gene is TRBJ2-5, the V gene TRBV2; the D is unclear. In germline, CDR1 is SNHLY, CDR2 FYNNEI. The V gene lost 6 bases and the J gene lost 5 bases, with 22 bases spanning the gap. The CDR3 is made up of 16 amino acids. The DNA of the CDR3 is TGTGCCAGCAGCGAACACGGCGGTCCATTGTGGGAGACCCAGTACTTC. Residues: CASSEHGGPLWETQYF.

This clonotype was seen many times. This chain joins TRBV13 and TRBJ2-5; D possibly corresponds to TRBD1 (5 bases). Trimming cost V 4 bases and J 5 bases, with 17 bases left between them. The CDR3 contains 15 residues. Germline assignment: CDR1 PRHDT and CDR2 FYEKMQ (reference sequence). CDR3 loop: CASSWGRGSAETQYF. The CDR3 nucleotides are TGTGCCAGCAGCTGGGGTAGGGGCTCGGCGGAGACCCAGTACTTC.

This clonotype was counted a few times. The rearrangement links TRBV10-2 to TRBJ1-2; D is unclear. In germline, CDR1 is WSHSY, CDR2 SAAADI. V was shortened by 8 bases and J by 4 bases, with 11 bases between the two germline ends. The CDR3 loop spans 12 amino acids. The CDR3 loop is CASRGPFYGYTF. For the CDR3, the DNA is TGCGCCAGCCGAGGGCCGTTCTATGGCTACACCTTC.

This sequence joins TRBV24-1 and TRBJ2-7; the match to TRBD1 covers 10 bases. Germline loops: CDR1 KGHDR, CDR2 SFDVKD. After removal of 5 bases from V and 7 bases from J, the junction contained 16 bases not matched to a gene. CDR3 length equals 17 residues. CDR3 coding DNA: TGTGCCACCAGTGCCTACGGTAAGGGACAGGGGCACGGAGAGCAGTACTTC. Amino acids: CATSAYGKGQGHGEQYF.

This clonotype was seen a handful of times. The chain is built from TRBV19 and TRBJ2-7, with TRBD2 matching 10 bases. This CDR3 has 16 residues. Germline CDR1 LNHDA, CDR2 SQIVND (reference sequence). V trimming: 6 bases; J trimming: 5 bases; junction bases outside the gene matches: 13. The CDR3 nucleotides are TGTGCCAGTAGCAGAATCTTGGCTAGCGGGGGTCACGAGCAGTACTTC. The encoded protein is CASSRILASGGHEQYF.

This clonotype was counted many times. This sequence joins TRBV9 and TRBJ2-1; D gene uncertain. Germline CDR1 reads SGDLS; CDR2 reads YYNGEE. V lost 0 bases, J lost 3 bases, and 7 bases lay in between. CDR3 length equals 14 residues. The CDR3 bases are TGTGCCAGCAGCGTAGAGGTTAACTACAATGAGCAGTTCTTC. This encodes CASSVEVNYNEQFF.

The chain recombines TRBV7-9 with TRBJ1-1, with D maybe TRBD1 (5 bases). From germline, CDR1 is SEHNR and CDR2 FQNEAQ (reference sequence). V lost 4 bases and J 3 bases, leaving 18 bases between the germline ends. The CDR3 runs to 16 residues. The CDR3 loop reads CASSSRGIWGDTEAFF. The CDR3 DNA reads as TGTGCCAGCAGCTCGCGGGGGATCTGGGGGGACACTGAAGCTTTCTTT.

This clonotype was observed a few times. The CDR3 coding sequence is TGCAGTGCCCCATCCGGGACCGGCACTGAAGCTTTCTTT. This sequence encodes CSAPSGTGTEAFF. The J gene is TRBJ1-1, the V gene TRBV20-1; tentatively, D is TRBD1 (5 bases). The CDR3 consists of 13 residues. Germline V gene data show CDR1 as DFQATT and CDR2 as SNEGSKA (reference sequence). The V and J ends lost 6 bases and 4 bases respectively, with 15 bases between them.

This chain's CDR3 is CASSHPLGVYNEQFF. CDR3 nucleotides: TGTGCCAGCAGCCACCCTCTGGGCGTATACAATGAGCAGTTCTTC. The chain carries TRBV9 and TRBJ2-1; D gene uncertain. V lost 4 bases and J 4 bases, leaving 15 bases between the germline ends. Germline lookup yields CDR1 SGDLS and CDR2 YYNGEE. This CDR3 spans 15 amino acids. The variable domain in full, with the rest retrieved from reference TRBV9 and TRBJ2-1, is DSGVTQTPKHLITATGQRVTLRCSPRSGDLSVYWYQQSLDQGLQFLIQYYNGEERAKGNILERFSAQQFPDLHSELNLSSLELGDSALYFCASSHPLGVYNEQFFGPGTRLTVL.

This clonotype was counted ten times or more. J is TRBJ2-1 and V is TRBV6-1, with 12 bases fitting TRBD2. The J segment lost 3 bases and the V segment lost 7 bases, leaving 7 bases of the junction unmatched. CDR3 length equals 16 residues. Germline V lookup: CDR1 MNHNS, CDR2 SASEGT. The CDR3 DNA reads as TGTGCCAGCACCAAGACTAGCGGGGGCCTCTACAATGAGCAGTTCTTC. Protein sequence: CASTKTSGGLYNEQFF.

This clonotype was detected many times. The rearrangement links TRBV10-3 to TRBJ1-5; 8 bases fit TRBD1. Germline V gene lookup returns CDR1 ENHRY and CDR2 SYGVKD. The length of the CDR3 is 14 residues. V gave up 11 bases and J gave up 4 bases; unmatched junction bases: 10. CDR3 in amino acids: CASSLTGVNQPQHF. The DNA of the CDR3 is TGTGCCTCTAGCCTGACAGGGGTAAATCAGCCCCAGCATTTT.

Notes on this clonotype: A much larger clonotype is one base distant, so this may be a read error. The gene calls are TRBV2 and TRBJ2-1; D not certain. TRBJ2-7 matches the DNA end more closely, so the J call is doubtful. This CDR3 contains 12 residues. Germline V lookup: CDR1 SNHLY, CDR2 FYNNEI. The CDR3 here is CASSNLGNEQYF. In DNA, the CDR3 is TGTGCCAGCAGTAATTTGGGCAATGAGCAGTACTTC.

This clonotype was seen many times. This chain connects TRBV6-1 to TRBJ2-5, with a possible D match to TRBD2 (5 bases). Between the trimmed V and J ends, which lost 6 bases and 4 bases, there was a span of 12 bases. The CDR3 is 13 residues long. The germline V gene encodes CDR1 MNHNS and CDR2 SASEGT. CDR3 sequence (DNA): TGTGCCAGCAGCCCCTCGGGAAGAGAGACCCAGTACTTC. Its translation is CASSPSGRETQYF.

CDR3 coding DNA: TGCAGTGCTCGATCCGGGACAGGGAGCTACGAGCAGTACTTC. This translates into CSARSGTGSYEQYF. V and J are TRBV20-1 and TRBJ2-7, with 9 bases matching TRBD1. Trimming at V came to 5 bases and at J to 3 bases, leaving 8 bases not matched to a gene. Germline values: CDR1 DFQATT, CDR2 SNEGSKA (reference sequence). This CDR3 region has 14 residues.

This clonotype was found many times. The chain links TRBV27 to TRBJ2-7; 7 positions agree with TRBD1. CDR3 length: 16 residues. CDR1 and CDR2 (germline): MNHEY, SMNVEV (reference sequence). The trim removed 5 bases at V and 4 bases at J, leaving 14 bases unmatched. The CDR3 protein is CASSRDKSRGQYEQYF. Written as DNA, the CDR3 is TGTGCCAGCAGTAGGGACAAATCTAGGGGGCAATACGAGCAGTACTTC.

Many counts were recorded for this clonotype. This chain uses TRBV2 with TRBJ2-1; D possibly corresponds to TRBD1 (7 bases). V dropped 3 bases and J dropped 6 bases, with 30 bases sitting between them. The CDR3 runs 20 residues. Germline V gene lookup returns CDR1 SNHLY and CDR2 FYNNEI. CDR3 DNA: TGTGCCAGCAGTGATAGTCGGGACAGCACCGGAACGGGAGTGAGCAATGAGCAGTTCTTC. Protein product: CASSDSRDSTGTGVSNEQFF.

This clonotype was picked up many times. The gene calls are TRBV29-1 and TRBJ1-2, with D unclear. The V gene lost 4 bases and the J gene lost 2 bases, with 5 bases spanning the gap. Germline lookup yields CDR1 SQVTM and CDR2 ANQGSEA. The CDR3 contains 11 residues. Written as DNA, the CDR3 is TGCAGCGTTGGACACAACTATGGCTACACCTTC. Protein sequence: CSVGHNYGYTF. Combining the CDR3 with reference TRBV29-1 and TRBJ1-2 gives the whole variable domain SAVISQKPSRDICQRGTSLTIQCQVDSQVTMMFWYRQQPGQSLTLIATANQGSEATYESGFVIDKFPISRPNLTFSTLTVSNMSPEDSSIYLCSVGHNYGYTFGSGTRLTVV.

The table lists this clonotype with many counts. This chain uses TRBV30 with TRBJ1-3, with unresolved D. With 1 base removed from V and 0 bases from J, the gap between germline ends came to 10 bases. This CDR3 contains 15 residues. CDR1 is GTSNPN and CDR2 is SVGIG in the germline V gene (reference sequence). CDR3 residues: CAWSAPGDSGNTIYF. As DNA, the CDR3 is TGTGCCTGGAGTGCCCCAGGTGACTCTGGAAACACCATATATTTT.

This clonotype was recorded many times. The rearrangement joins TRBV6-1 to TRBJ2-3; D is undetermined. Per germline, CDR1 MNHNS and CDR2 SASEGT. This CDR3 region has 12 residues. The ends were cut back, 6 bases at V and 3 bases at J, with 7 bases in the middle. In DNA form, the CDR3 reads TGTGCCAGCAGCTCTATGACAGATACGCAGTATTTT. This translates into CASSSMTDTQYF.

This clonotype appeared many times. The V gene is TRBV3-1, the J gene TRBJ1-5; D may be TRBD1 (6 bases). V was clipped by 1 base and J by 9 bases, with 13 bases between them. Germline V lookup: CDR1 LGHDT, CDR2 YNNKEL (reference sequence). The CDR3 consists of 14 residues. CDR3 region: CASSQASGGGPQHF. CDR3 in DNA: TGTGCCAGCAGCCAAGCAAGCGGAGGGGGGCCCCAGCATTTT. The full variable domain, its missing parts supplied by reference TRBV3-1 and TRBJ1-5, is DTAVSQTPKYLVTQMGNDKSIKCEQNLGHDTMYWYKQDSKKFLKIMFSYNNKELIINETVPNRFSPKSPDKAHLNLHINSLELGDSAVYFCASSQASGGGPQHFGDGTRLSIL.

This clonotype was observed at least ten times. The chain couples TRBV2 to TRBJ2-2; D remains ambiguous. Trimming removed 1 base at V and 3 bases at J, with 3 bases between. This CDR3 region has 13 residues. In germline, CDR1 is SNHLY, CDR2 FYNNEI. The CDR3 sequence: CASSEGDTGELFF. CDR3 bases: TGTGCCAGCAGTGAAGGAGACACCGGGGAGCTGTTTTTT.

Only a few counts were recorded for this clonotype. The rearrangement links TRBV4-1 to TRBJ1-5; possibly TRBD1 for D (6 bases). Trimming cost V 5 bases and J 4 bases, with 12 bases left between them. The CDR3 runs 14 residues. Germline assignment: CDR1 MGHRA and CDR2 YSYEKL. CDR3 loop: CASSLQGLNQPQHF. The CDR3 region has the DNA TGCGCCAGCAGCTTACAGGGATTAAATCAGCCCCAGCATTTT.

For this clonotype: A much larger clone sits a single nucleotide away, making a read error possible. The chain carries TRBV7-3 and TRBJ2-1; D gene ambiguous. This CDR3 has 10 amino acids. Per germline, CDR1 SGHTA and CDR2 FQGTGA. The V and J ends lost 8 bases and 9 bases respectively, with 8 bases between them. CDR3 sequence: CASHRFEQFF. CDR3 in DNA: TGTGCCAGCCACCGGTTTGAGCAGTTCTTC.

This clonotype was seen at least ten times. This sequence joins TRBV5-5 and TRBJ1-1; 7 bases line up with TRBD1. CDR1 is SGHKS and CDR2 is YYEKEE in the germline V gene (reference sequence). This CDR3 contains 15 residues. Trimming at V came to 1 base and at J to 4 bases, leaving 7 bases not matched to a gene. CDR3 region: CASSLRMTGLTEAFF. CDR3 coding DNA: TGTGCCAGCAGCTTGAGGATGACAGGGCTCACTGAAGCTTTCTTT. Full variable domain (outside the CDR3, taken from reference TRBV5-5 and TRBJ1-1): DAGVTQSPTHLIKTRGQQVTLRCSPISGHKSVSWYQQVLGQGPQFIFQYYEKEERGRGNFPDRFSARQFPNYSSELNVNALLLGDSALYLCASSLRMTGLTEAFFGQGTRLTVV.

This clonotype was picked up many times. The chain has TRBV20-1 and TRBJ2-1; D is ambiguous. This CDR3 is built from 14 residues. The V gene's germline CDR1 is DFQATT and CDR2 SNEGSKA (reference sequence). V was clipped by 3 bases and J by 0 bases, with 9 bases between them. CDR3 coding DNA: TGCAGTGCTAGTTGGCAAAGCTCCTACAATGAGCAGTTCTTC. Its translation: CSASWQSSYNEQFF.

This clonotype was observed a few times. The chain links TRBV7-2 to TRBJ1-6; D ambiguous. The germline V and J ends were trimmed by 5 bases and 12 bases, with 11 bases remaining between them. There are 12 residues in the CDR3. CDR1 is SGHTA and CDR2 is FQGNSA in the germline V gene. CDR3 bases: TGTGCCAGCAGCCCCACCAGATTACCCCTCCACTTT. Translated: CASSPTRLPLHF.